The rows below give T cell receptor beta chains drawn from one sample of a study of cytomegalovirus exposure and HLA in healthy donors. Libraries were prepared by immunoSEQ multiplex PCR; TCRdb keeps only in-frame clonotypes and omits some of them. This sample carries around 210,000 clones, 70% to 85% of them seen once, and the ten largest clones take approximately 1.5%. The material sequenced was PBMCs. Every receptor here comes from a man aged 45-65 years in good health and CMV-seronegative. Both conserved end residues are part of each CDR3. The order of the fields is clone size, V gene, D gene, J gene, CDR3 protein, CDR3 DNA. A D gene is named only where the DNA matches it firmly. Size is omitted from some rows. Given values are once, few, many or a class for expanded clones.

clone size: .; V gene: TRBV11-2; D gene: TRBD2; J gene: TRBJ2-7; CDR3 protein: CASSLAFREGEQYF; CDR3 DNA: TGTGCCAGCAGCTTAGCCTTTCGGGAGGGCGAGCAGTACTTC
clone size: few; V gene: TRBV7-3; D gene: TRBD2; J gene: TRBJ2-6; CDR3 protein: CASSRLAGSSGANVLTF; CDR3 DNA: TGTGCCAGCAGCCGACTAGCGGGGAGCTCTGGGGCCAACGTCCTGACTTTC
clone size: .; V gene: TRBV4-1; D gene: TRBD1; J gene: TRBJ1-1; CDR3 protein: CASSLSRQGEAFF; CDR3 DNA: TGCGCCAGCAGCCTATCAAGACAGGGGGAAGCTTTCTTT
clone size: .; V gene: TRBV6-1; D gene: .; J gene: TRBJ2-7; CDR3 protein: CASSSLGGTRQQYF; CDR3 DNA: TGTGCCAGCAGTTCTCTTGGGGGGACGAGGCAGCAGTACTTC
clone size: .; V gene: TRBV5-1; D gene: TRBD2; J gene: TRBJ2-1; CDR3 protein: CASSWTSGVGEQFF; CDR3 DNA: TGCGCCAGCAGCTGGACTAGCGGGGTCGGTGAGCAGTTCTTC
clone size: .; V gene: TRBV6-1; D gene: .; J gene: TRBJ1-1; CDR3 protein: CASGRGLNTEAFF; CDR3 DNA: TGTGCCAGCGGAAGGGGTCTGAACACTGAAGCTTTCTTT
clone size: .; V gene: TRBV18; D gene: TRBD1; J gene: TRBJ1-2; CDR3 protein: CASSVTGSEDGYTF; CDR3 DNA: TGTGCCAGCTCAGTGACAGGGTCGGAAGATGGCTACACCTTC
clone size: .; V gene: TRBV4-1; D gene: .; J gene: TRBJ2-3; CDR3 protein: CASSQAGATQYF; CDR3 DNA: TGCGCCAGCAGCCAAGCTGGAGCGACGCAGTATTTT
clone size: .; V gene: TRBV6-4; D gene: .; J gene: TRBJ2-3; CDR3 protein: CASSDFYGSTDTQYF; CDR3 DNA: TGTGCCAGCAGTGACTTCTATGGTAGCACAGATACGCAGTATTTT
clone size: .; V gene: TRBV18; D gene: TRBD1; J gene: TRBJ1-2; CDR3 protein: CASSPETGNYGYTF; CDR3 DNA: TGTGCCAGCTCACCCGAGACAGGGAACTATGGCTACACCTTC
clone size: .; V gene: TRBV7-3; D gene: .; J gene: TRBJ1-1; CDR3 protein: CASSLYRGGNTEAFF; CDR3 DNA: TGTGCCAGCAGCTTATATCGGGGAGGGAACACTGAAGCTTTCTTT
clone size: .; V gene: TRBV7-9; D gene: .; J gene: TRBJ2-7; CDR3 protein: CASSLARDGFYEQYF; CDR3 DNA: TGTGCCAGCAGCTTAGCGCGGGACGGCTTCTACGAGCAGTACTTC
clone size: .; V gene: TRBV5-1; D gene: TRBD1; J gene: TRBJ2-3; CDR3 protein: CASSNTGGTDTQYF; CDR3 DNA: TGCGCCAGCAGCAACACAGGGGGCACAGATACGCAGTATTTT
clone size: .; V gene: TRBV28; D gene: .; J gene: TRBJ2-6; CDR3 protein: CASSAQVRPGANVLTF; CDR3 DNA: TGTGCCAGCAGTGCCCAGGTGCGTCCGGGGGCCAACGTCCTGACTTTC
clone size: .; V gene: TRBV14; D gene: .; J gene: TRBJ2-4; CDR3 protein: CASSHQGAKNIQYF; CDR3 DNA: TGTGCCAGCAGCCATCAGGGGGCCAAAAACATTCAGTACTTC
clone size: .; V gene: TRBV9; D gene: TRBD1; J gene: TRBJ1-3; CDR3 protein: CASSGVGQLSGNTIYF; CDR3 DNA: TGTGCCAGCAGCGGCGTGGGACAGCTCTCTGGAAACACCATATATTTT
clone size: .; V gene: TRBV10-3; D gene: TRBD1; J gene: TRBJ1-6; CDR3 protein: CAIRTGGSYSPLHF; CDR3 DNA: TGTGCCATCAGGACAGGGGGAAGTTATTCACCCCTCCACTTT
clone size: .; V gene: TRBV6-1; D gene: .; J gene: TRBJ2-3; CDR3 protein: CASSERLSGSWADTQYF; CDR3 DNA: TGTGCCAGCAGTGAAAGACTGTCCGGGAGTTGGGCAGATACGCAGTATTTT